The T cell receptor (beta chain) under discussion was sequenced for a study of breast tumors, draining lymph nodes, adjacent tissues. Regarding the study as a whole: Most tumor T cells seemingly derive from lymph node, then expand in tumor. Luminal-like breast cancer showed significantly greater tumor-nontumor repertoire similarity than basal-like breast cancer did.

TCRdb reanalysed the multiplex PCR reads using MiXCR and keeps one entry per CDR3 protein. This sample carries about 200,000 distinct CDR3 sequences, around 33% of them seen once, and the ten largest clones take approximately 4.3%. Axillary draining lymph nodes of breast cancer patients supplied the node samples. A note on this clonotype: Its antigen is unidentified.

There are 16 residues in the CDR3. Deletions cut 3 bases from V and 6 bases from J, with 21 bases between. CDR1 and CDR2 from the germline V gene are KGHSH and LQKENI. This TCR was sampled from a female donor with breast cancer. Some clones in this sample may be carry-over from other donors' samples. Sequenced: axillary lymph node tissue. J is TRBJ2-7 and V is TRBV18, with D perhaps matching TRBD2 (6 bases). CDR3 sequence reads: CASSPYSGTLRGEQYF. DNA of the CDR3: TGTGCCAGCTCACCTTACTCCGGGACTTTAAGGGGCGAGCAGTACTTC.